What follows are 21 T cell receptor beta chains derived from one specimen sequenced in a study of blood T cell repertoires in COVID-19. Using immunoSEQ multiplex PCR, the repertoire was profiled, and TCRdb retains in-frame clones only, with some absent. Altogether roughly 250,000 clones are present, 83% being singletons, with the ten largest covering around 3.3%. The sample was PBMCs or T cells enriched from blood (not recorded which). The source is a woman aged 40 to 50 who had been exposed to COVID-19.

The chain couples TRBV5-1 to TRBJ2-5; TRBD2 matches at 9 bases. Germline V CDR1 and CDR2: SGHRS, YFSETQ. The CDR3 has 14 residues. V dropped 1 base and J dropped 3; count of bases not matched to a gene: 1. Written as DNA, the CDR3 is TGCGCCAGCAGCTTGCCTAGCGGGGAAGAGACCCAGTACTTC. The encoded protein is CASSLPSGEETQYF.

J is TRBJ2-1 and V is TRBV5-1, with 13 positions matching TRBD2. The ends lost 5 bases at V and 2 bases at J; junction bases unmatched: 1. The CDR3 sequence is 15 residues long. CDR1 is SGHRS, CDR2 YFSETQ, per germline. CDR3 loop: CASSGLAGAYNEQFF. The CDR3 DNA reads as TGCGCCAGCAGTGGACTAGCGGGGGCCTACAATGAGCAGTTCTTC.

The CDR3 loop is CASSANPGGGAHLGSGANVLTF. CDR3 bases: TGTGCCAGCAGCGCTAACCCCGGGGGAGGGGCGCATTTAGGTTCTGGGGCCAACGTCCTGACTTTC. This chain connects TRBV9 to TRBJ2-6; 7 bases fit TRBD2. The length of the CDR3 is 22 residues. Germline CDR1 SGDLS, CDR2 YYNGEE. The J segment lost 1 base and the V segment lost 3 bases, leaving 22 bases of the junction unmatched.

V is TRBV4-2 and J is TRBJ2-1, with D perhaps TRBD2 (6 bases). Germline V gene lookup returns CDR1 LGHNA and CDR2 YNFKEQ. This CDR3 region has 16 residues. V was pared by 0 bases and J by 6 bases, with 15 bases between. Here the CDR3 reads CASSQEGQRALNEQFF. CDR3 bases: TGTGCCAGCAGCCAAGAAGGGCAGCGGGCCCTCAATGAGCAGTTCTTC.

The chain uses TRBV6-5 and TRBJ1-1; TRBD1 matches at 8 bases. CDR3 length equals 15 residues. Germline loops: CDR1 MNHEY, CDR2 SVGAGI. J was trimmed by 5 bases and V by 6 bases; bases with no gene match: 11. CDR3 in DNA: TGTGCCAGCAGGCCCCTCGGACAGGGTCAAACTGAAGCTTTCTTT. Translated: CASRPLGQGQTEAFF.

The chain couples TRBV10-3 to TRBJ2-1; D gene ambiguous. The CDR3 consists of 13 residues. Trimming left V 3 bases short and J 9 bases short, with 12 bases between. CDR1 and CDR2 from the germline V gene are ENHRY and SYGVKD. CDR3 region: CAISDMIPGEQFF. The DNA for the CDR3 is TGTGCCATCAGTGATATGATTCCCGGTGAGCAGTTCTTC.

This sequence joins TRBV3-1 (or the pseudogene TRBV3-2) and TRBJ2-3; D might be TRBD2 (6 bases). The germline V gene encodes CDR1 LGHDT and CDR2 YNNKEL (reference sequence). CDR3 size: 14 residues. V was shortened by 4 bases and J by 3 bases, with 11 bases between the two germline ends. The CDR3 loop is CASSPGEGTDTQYF. CDR3 sequence (DNA): TGTGCCAGCAGCCCGGGAGAGGGAACAGATACGCAGTATTTT.

The gene calls are TRBV9 and TRBJ2-1; 10 bases match TRBD2. Germline-derived CDR1 and CDR2 are SGDLS and YYNGEE. The CDR3 is made up of 16 amino acids. Losses at the gene ends were 0 bases for V and 2 bases for J; bases not matched to a gene: 2. The CDR3 sequence is CASSVGLAGAYNEQFF. The DNA of the CDR3 is TGTGCCAGCAGCGTAGGGCTAGCGGGGGCCTACAATGAGCAGTTCTTC.

The CDR3 nucleotides read TGTGCCAGCAGCATAAGGACAGCGTCGGGAGAGACCCAGTACTTC. This translates into CASSIRTASGETQYF. The chain carries TRBV5-4 and TRBJ2-5, with a weak D call TRBD1 (6 bases). V was clipped by 4 bases and J by 4 bases, with 17 bases between them. The CDR3 sequence is 15 residues long. Germline V gene data show CDR1 as SGHNT and CDR2 as YYREEE (reference sequence).

The V gene is TRBV5-5, the J gene TRBJ1-6; D gene unclear. Deletions cut 2 bases from V and 6 bases from J, with 12 bases between. The CDR3 spans 15 residues. Looked up from germline, CDR1 is SGHKS and CDR2 is YYEKEE (reference sequence). The chain's CDR3 is CASSFTDPFNSPLHF. CDR3 coding DNA: TGTGCCAGCAGCTTTACAGATCCTTTTAATTCACCCCTCCACTTT. Complete variable domain (other parts from reference TRBV5-5 and TRBJ1-6): DAGVTQSPTHLIKTRGQQVTLRCSPISGHKSVSWYQQVLGQGPQFIFQYYEKEERGRGNFPDRFSARQFPNYSSELNVNALLLGDSALYLCASSFTDPFNSPLHFGNGTRLTVT.

This sequence joins TRBV9 and TRBJ2-1, with 9 bases matching TRBD1. This CDR3 spans 15 amino acids. The ends lost 1 base at V and 7 bases at J; junction bases unmatched: 6. CDR1 is SGDLS and CDR2 is YYNGEE in the germline V gene. DNA for the CDR3: TGTGCCAGCAGCGTAACGGACAGGGGTGGGAATGAGCAGTTCTTC. This encodes CASSVTDRGGNEQFF.

In this sample, this clone turned up many times. The chain couples TRBV5-6 to TRBJ1-2; 8 bases line up with TRBD1. V gave up 7 bases and J gave up 7 bases; unmatched junction bases: 18. The CDR3 is made up of 16 amino acids. Per the germline V gene, CDR1 is SGHDT and CDR2 is YYEEEE. The chain's CDR3 is CASFTRRQGKLFGYTF. The DNA of the CDR3 is TGTGCCAGCTTTACCCGAAGACAGGGGAAGTTGTTTGGCTACACCTTC.

V usage is TRBV30 and J usage is TRBJ2-1; 11 bases line up with TRBD1. Germline CDR1 and CDR2: GTSNPN and SVGIG (reference sequence). With V trimmed by 2 bases and J by 5 bases, 5 bases remained unmatched. This CDR3 is 15 amino acids long. The DNA for the CDR3 is TGTGCCTGGAGTACAGGGACAGGGGGAAACAATGAGCAGTTCTTC. Its translation is CAWSTGTGGNNEQFF.

The rearrangement uses TRBV28 and TRBJ1-2, with TRBD1 matching 8 bases. The germline CDR1 and CDR2 sequences are MDHEN and SYDVKM. The CDR3 covers 14 residues. The V segment lost 3 bases and the J segment 4 bases; nucleotides outside the gene matches: 4. CDR3 DNA sequence: TGTGCCAGCAGTTTCGTTACAGGGGGCTATGGCTACACCTTC. Its translation is CASSFVTGGYGYTF.

The chain has TRBV24-1 and TRBJ2-5; D remains ambiguous. CDR3 length: 13 amino acids. Germline V gives CDR1 KGHDR, CDR2 SFDVKD. Deletions cut 4 bases from V and 5 bases from J, with 10 bases between. The CDR3: CATSEASWETQYF. In nucleotides, the CDR3 is TGTGCCACCAGTGAAGCATCGTGGGAGACCCAGTACTTC.

The chain is built from TRBV19 and TRBJ2-7, with 7 bases identical to TRBD1. In germline, CDR1 is LNHDA, CDR2 SQIVND (reference sequence). The V gene end was trimmed by 6 bases and the J gene end by 2 bases; junction bases not matched to a gene: 4. This CDR3 is built from 13 residues. The CDR3 region is CASRQGPTYEQYF. In DNA, the CDR3 is TGTGCCAGTAGACAGGGGCCGACCTACGAGCAGTACTTC.

The table lists this clone with a few counts. The gene calls are TRBV7-2 and TRBJ2-2, with D maybe TRBD1 (7 bases). With 4 bases removed from V and 7 bases from J, the gap between germline ends came to 13 bases. This CDR3 is built from 14 residues. Germline CDR1 reads SGHTA; CDR2 reads FQGNSA. CDR3 sequence reads: CASSSYRGGGELFF. The CDR3 DNA is TGTGCCAGCAGCTCCTACAGGGGAGGCGGGGAGCTGTTTTTT.

The V gene is TRBV5-1, the J gene TRBJ2-5; the match to TRBD2 covers 8 bases. The J segment lost 1 base and the V segment lost 7 bases, leaving 12 bases of the junction unmatched. The V gene's germline CDR1 is SGHRS and CDR2 YFSETQ. The CDR3 loop spans 16 amino acids. The CDR3 DNA follows: TGCGCCAGCGCCAAGGTTGCGGGGGGCCCCCAAGAGACCCAGTACTTC. Residues: CASAKVAGGPQETQYF.

The chain has TRBV29-1 and TRBJ1-2; a weak D match, TRBD1 (5 bases). Germline V gives CDR1 SQVTM, CDR2 ANQGSEA. Trimming took 1 base from V and 2 from J, leaving 8 bases between them. The CDR3 is made up of 13 amino acids. CDR3 DNA sequence: TGCAGCGTTGAAGCAGGGAAAAACTATGGCTACACCTTC. Encoded protein: CSVEAGKNYGYTF.

V and J are TRBV19 and TRBJ1-5; D not certain. Trimming stripped 3 bases from V and 6 bases from J, with 9 bases between. CDR1 LNHDA and CDR2 SQIVND come from the germline V gene (reference sequence). This CDR3 has 13 amino acids. The CDR3 bases are TGTGCCAGTAGTATCCAACAAAGTCAGCCCCAGCATTTT. Encoded protein: CASSIQQSQPQHF.

The V and J genes are TRBV6-5 and TRBJ2-2; D is perhaps TRBD2 (5 bases). V was cut by 2 bases and J by 0 bases, with 10 bases left in between. This CDR3 is built from 16 residues. Germline V CDR1 and CDR2: MNHEY, SVGAGI. The CDR3 is CASSYVRTANTGELFF. The CDR3 DNA reads as TGTGCCAGCAGTTACGTTCGGACTGCGAACACCGGGGAGCTGTTTTTT.